This T cell receptor beta chain was captured by sequencing in a study of shared clonotypes between healthy human individuals (dated by TCRdb to the early 2020s). As for the study more broadly: Two women and a few men aged 18 to 49 years were included in the cohort. For each donor, CD4 naive and CD4 memory were each run on three plates, CD8 naive on two plates, and CD8 memory on one plate. To estimate repertoire size and how much clonotypes are shared between individuals, the study performed deep sequencing of blood TCR repertoires from a few healthy adults. Different laboratories and diverse techniques were used to prepare libraries and sequence TCR repertoires, to increase sequencing depth and limit assay-specific biases. Per donor, leukapheresis produced somewhere between about 0.8 and 9 billion PBMCs.

TCR CDR3 regions were amplified from genomic DNA by multiplex PCR using the deep immunoSEQ assay. Extracted genomic DNA from each cell subset was spread evenly across all wells of several immunoSEQ 96-well plates, with each plate serving as a replicate. For sorted subsets, roughly 190 ng of genomic DNA, equivalent to 30,000 or so T cell genomes, went into each replicate PCR. The purified libraries were quantified using a Qubit 3.0 fluorometer, sized with a Bioanalyzer 2100, and then quantified again using the KAPA Library Quantification kit. Every immunoSEQ 96-well plate was sequenced on a separate single-read 150-cycle Illumina NextSeq 550 flow cell. As for the original processing: Because the immunoSEQ output included only junctional sequences and no quality scores, the filtering could not be the same as the filtering used for full-length reads. Sequences were annotated with PyIR, a Python wrapper for IgBLAST v1.9, and V/J genes and CDR3 were assigned using IMGT germline references. Reads were removed for weak V/J assignments (E-value above 1e-6), missing CDR3, stop codons, out-of-frame junctions, or ambiguous translated residues. V3J clonotypes were defined as sequences sharing the same inferred V gene, J gene, and CDR3 amino acid sequence. The percentage overlap between two repertoires was calculated by dividing the number of shared unique clonotypes by the size of the smaller repertoire. Repertoire richness was assessed with RTK rarefaction, the Chao1 estimator, and Recon v2.1 estimates of unobserved clonotypes. OLGA was used to compute generation probabilities for all TCRbeta clonotypes that the gDNA method yielded from a few donors. The table was pulled from immuneACCESS by TCRdb, which kept in-frame rearrangements only. Such tables lose some clones; where checked, under half of the loss comes from unresolved V genes, and the rest has no known cause. That table gives V, J and clone size, and the DNA gave D and trimming. Across this sample there are approximately 2,000,000 clones, with 90% to 95% seen only once. The ten largest clonotypes hold over 1.5% of the sample.

This clone showed up just once. Its binding antigen is unknown. Nothing much larger sits one base from this clone, and base qualities are not available. CD8 naive samples consisted of CD45RO-negative cells that were positively selected for CCR7, yielding a CD45RA+CCR7+ population without TemRA cells. The donors were healthy, HIV-negative adults with no recently reported acute infections or vaccinations. Every donor was a Caucasian adult living in Nashville, Tennessee, USA. After blood collection by leukapheresis, PBMCs were isolated using Ficoll-Histopaque density gradient centrifugation and then cryopreserved in the vapor phase of liquid nitrogen. Analytical flow cytometry was used to check the purity and quantity of every magnetically sorted T cell population. Genomic DNA was isolated from every sorted fraction and measured by UV absorbance on a Nanodrop 2000c. Here is what the overall study found, with its caveats: Rarefaction of sorted-subset datasets indicated incomplete sequencing despite the large sequencing depth. When several donors were compared, the shared fraction of clonotypes was 5% to 6.5% for naive CD4, less than 4% for naive CD8, roughly 2.5% for memory CD4, and approximately 0.4% for memory CD8. Only blood was sampled, and tissue TCR repertoires likely differ from those in blood. The small number of donors limited the genetic and exposure-history diversity represented. Higher generation probabilities were observed for clonotypes shared by all four sorted-subset donors than for non-shared clonotypes. Pairwise subsampling indicated that sequencing depth was expected to affect the degree of clonotype sharing among donors. Larger estimated clonotype richness was generally found for naive subsets than for memory subsets.

Sequencing used naive CD8+ T cells from PBMCs. The intended sense of this specimen's cell subset or site label: CD45RA+CCR7+. The receptor was derived from a man younger than 35 in good health. Some clones in this sample may be carry-over from other donors' samples.

The CDR3: CASSDDGTRWYEQYF. The sequenced DNA: TGTGCCAGCAGTGATGACGGGACTCGGTGGTACGAGCAGTACTTC. The chain joins TRBV2 to TRBJ2-7, with TRBD2 tentatively as D gene (6 bases match). CDR1 and CDR2 were assigned from the germline V gene as SNHLY and FYNNEI. Including the terminal cysteine and phenylalanine, the CDR3 comprises 15 residues. Only CDR3 DNA is held: 45 bases, read in frame from base 1. V loses 3 bases, J loses 4 bases, and the germline ends lie 16 bases apart. The full variable domain, with segments outside the CDR3 supplied by the reference TRBV2 and TRBJ2-7 proteins, appears as EPEVTQTPSHQVTQMGQEVILRCVPISNHLYFYWYRQILGQKVEFLVSFYNNEISEKSEIFDDQFSVERPDGSNFTLKIRSTKLEDSAMYFCASSDDGTRWYEQYFGPGTRLTVT.